This T cell receptor (beta chain) was identified in a study of OX40 agonist ivuxolimab in advanced cancers. Clones were sequenced by immunoSEQ multiplex PCR, and TCRdb holds only the in-frame ones, with some missing. This table has some 96,000 clones, approximately 91% appearing once. This CDR3 comprises 16 residues. CDR1 and CDR2 (germline): MGHRA, YSYEKL. Trimming stripped 0 bases from V and 0 bases from J, with 9 bases between. The J gene is TRBJ1-5, the V gene TRBV4-1; D is unclear. The specimen was CD4+ or CD8+ T cells sorted from blood, collected in a trial of the OX40 agonist ivuxolimab. This TCR derives from an adult with an advanced solid tumor such as melanoma, head and neck, liver or kidney cancer. This chain's CDR3 is CASSQDIGISNQPQHF. The CDR3 nucleotides read TGCGCCAGCAGCCAAGATATTGGGATTAGCAATCAGCCCCAGCATTTT.